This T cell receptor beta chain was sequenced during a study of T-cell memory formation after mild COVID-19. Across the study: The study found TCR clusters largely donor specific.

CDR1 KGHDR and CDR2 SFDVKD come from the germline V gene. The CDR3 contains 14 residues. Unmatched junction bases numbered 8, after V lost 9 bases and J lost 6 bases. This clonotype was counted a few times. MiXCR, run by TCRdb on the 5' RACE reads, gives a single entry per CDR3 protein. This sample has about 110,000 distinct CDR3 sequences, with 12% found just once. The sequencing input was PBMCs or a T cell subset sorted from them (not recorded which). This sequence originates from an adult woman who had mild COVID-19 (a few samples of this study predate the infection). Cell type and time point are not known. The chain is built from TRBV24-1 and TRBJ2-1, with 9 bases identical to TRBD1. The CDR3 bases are TGTGCCACCCGGGGACAGGGTTTTTTCAATGAGCAGTTCTTC. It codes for CATRGQGFFNEQFF.